What follows are 7 T cell receptor beta chains derived from one specimen sequenced in a study of glioma-infiltrating T cells after dendritic cell vaccination. The time point denotes: after dendritic cell vaccination, including at tumor progression/relapse. The table came from immunoSEQ multiplex PCR; TCRdb's copy has only in-frame clones and leaves some out. The sample contains 60,000 or so clones, 86% of which appear only once. The source material was blood, sampled after dendritic cell vaccination. These receptors came from a human donor with glioblastoma.

V is TRBV12-5 and J is TRBJ2-3; 7 bases fit TRBD2. Germline CDR1 is LGHNT and CDR2 is FRNRAP. This CDR3 contains 14 residues. Trimming cost V 9 bases and J 4 bases; bases outside gene matches: 10. In nucleotides, the CDR3 is TGTGCTAGCTCCCGGGGACTATTCTCAGATACGCAGTATTTT. It encodes CASSRGLFSDTQYF.

This chain connects TRBV27 to TRBJ1-4; the D gene is possibly TRBD1 (5 bases). V lost 2 bases and J lost 5, with 9 bases in between. This CDR3 is 14 amino acids long. The germline gives CDR1 MNHEY, CDR2 SMNVEV (reference sequence). The CDR3 is CASSLRQRNEKLFF. CDR3 DNA: TGTGCCAGCAGTTTAAGACAGAGGAATGAAAAACTGTTTTTT.

V gene TRBV19 combines with J gene TRBJ2-6; the D gene is possibly TRBD2 (6 bases). The CDR3 is 14 residues long. Germline V gene sequence: CDR1 LNHDA, CDR2 SQIVND (reference sequence). V was pared by 10 bases and J by 10 bases, with 20 bases between. The CDR3 reads CATLGIGRQNVLTF. Here the CDR3 DNA reads TGTGCCACCTTAGGGATCGGGAGACAGAACGTCCTGACTTTC.

CDR3: CASSRLAGESTDTQYF. The CDR3 DNA sequence: TGCGCCAGCAGCCGCTTAGCGGGAGAGAGCACAGATACGCAGTATTTT. The V gene is TRBV5-1, the J gene TRBJ2-3; 9 nucleotides align to TRBD2. Germline-derived CDR1 and CDR2 are SGHRS and YFSETQ. J lost 0 bases, V lost 4 bases, and 6 bases had no gene match. This CDR3 spans 16 amino acids. Looking up the rest from reference TRBV5-1 and TRBJ2-3 gives the full variable domain: KAGVTQTPRYLIKTRGQQVTLSCSPISGHRSVSWYQQTPGQGLQFLFEYFSETQRNKGNFPGRFSGRQFSNSRSEMNVSTLELGDSALYLCASSRLAGESTDTQYFGPGTRLTVL.

V and J are TRBV10-2 and TRBJ1-2; D might be TRBD1 (6 bases). This CDR3 spans 13 amino acids. The V and J ends lost 7 bases and 7 bases respectively, with 16 bases between them. Germline loops: CDR1 WSHSY, CDR2 SAAADI. The CDR3 DNA sequence: TGCGCCAGCACAATGACAGGCCCAAGTGGCTACACCTTC. The encoded protein is CASTMTGPSGYTF.

The chain combines TRBV5-4 with TRBJ2-4; TRBD2 agrees at 7 bases. The junction had 10 bases not matched to a gene; V was cut back by 1 base and J by 0 bases. CDR3 length: 18 amino acids. CDR1 is SGHNT and CDR2 is YYREEE in the germline V gene (reference sequence). The CDR3 DNA sequence: TGTGCCAGCAGCTTGAGCGGGGCGCTCAATTTAGCCAAAAACATTCAGTACTTC. Its protein is CASSLSGALNLAKNIQYF. Using reference TRBV5-4 and TRBJ2-4 for the parts outside the CDR3, the full variable domain is ETGVTQSPTHLIKTRGQQVTLRCSSQSGHNTVSWYQQALGQGPQFIFQYYREEENGRGNFPPRFSGLQFPNYSSELNVNALELDDSALYLCASSLSGALNLAKNIQYFGAGTRLSVL.

The sample holds a few counts of this clone. V usage is TRBV5-4 and J usage is TRBJ1-2; D might be TRBD1 (5 bases). This CDR3 has 16 residues. Trimming shortened V by 4 bases and J by 2 bases, and 18 bases separated the two germline ends. Germline V gene sequence: CDR1 SGHNT, CDR2 YYREEE (reference sequence). CDR3 DNA: TGTGCCAGCAGCCCTGGAGCAGGGTCGGTAAACTATGGCTACACCTTC. As protein: CASSPGAGSVNYGYTF. The variable domain in full, with the rest retrieved from reference TRBV5-4 and TRBJ1-2, is ETGVTQSPTHLIKTRGQQVTLRCSSQSGHNTVSWYQQALGQGPQFIFQYYREEENGRGNFPPRFSGLQFPNYSSELNVNALELDDSALYLCASSPGAGSVNYGYTFGSGTRLTVV.